The sequence of this T cell receptor (beta chain) was determined in a study of T cell clusters in autoimmune cytopenias. TRB was amplified by touch-down multiplex PCR, primer pools A and B combined. From its re-call of the multiplex PCR reads, TCRdb lists each CDR3 protein once, without DNA. In total, the table holds roughly 6,300 distinct CDR3 sequences. Study-wide findings and caveats: Active autoimmune hepatitis patients had approximately 3-fold fewer exclusive TRB clusters than healthy donors. Clustering suggested that physiological T cell clusters were missing in primary autoimmune cytopenia patients.

TRB amplification used 250 ng of peripheral blood genomic DNA. Measured by frequency, this clonotype is medium-sized. The antigen is unknown. In addition, the sample was reused for a study of T cell repertoires in aging, cancer and after chemotherapy. As that report states: Across the chemotherapy interval, each cancer cohort showed higher median generation probability, suggesting thymic rebound.

The TCR sequence derives from a human donor in good health. The specimen sequenced was peripheral blood.

The CDR3 reads CASSFERWPYEQYF. The gene calls are TRBV27 and TRBJ2-7. Germline CDR1 MNHEY, CDR2 SMNVEV (reference sequence). The CDR3 has 14 amino acids.